The 22 T cell receptor beta chains given below trace back to one sample, sequenced in a study of identical twins. TCRdb re-called the 5' RACE reads with MiXCR, one entry per CDR3 protein. The table lists 500,000 to 600,000 distinct CDR3 sequences, about 20% of them singletons. These data also formed part of another study, on T cells expressing NK-cell markers.

Source material: CD4+ T cells sorted from blood. The receptor source for this set is a young woman in good health.

The CDR3 region has the DNA TGTGCCAGCAGTTTGAGCGCGGCCCCGGTCGGGCAGTATTTT. Its translation is CASSLSAAPVGQYF. This sequence joins TRBV2 and TRBJ2-3; D unresolved. Germline lookup yields CDR1 SNHLY and CDR2 FYNNEI. The V end lost 5 bases, the J end lost 11 bases, and 20 bases lay between the germline ends. CDR3 length: 14 amino acids.

J is TRBJ2-2 and V is TRBV10-3; 9 positions agree with TRBD1. This CDR3 has 15 amino acids. Germline trimming cut 5 bases from V and 4 bases from J; bases unmatched to any gene: 5. Germline CDR1 and CDR2: ENHRY and SYGVKD. In nucleotides, the CDR3 is TGTGCCATCAGTCCGGGACAGGGCAGCACCGGGGAGCTGTTTTTT. This translates into CAISPGQGSTGELFF.

The genes are TRBV6-1 and TRBJ1-2; no firm D call. Deletions cut 6 bases from V and 3 bases from J, with 14 bases between. This CDR3 region has 14 residues. CDR1 is MNHNS and CDR2 is SASEGT in the germline V gene. For the CDR3, the DNA is TGTGCCAGCAGATTTCGGGCGGCCTACTATGGCTACACCTTC. Translation: CASRFRAAYYGYTF.

The chain couples TRBV2 to TRBJ2-1, with 7 bases aligning to TRBD1. Trimming cost V 4 bases and J 5 bases; bases outside gene matches: 2. The CDR3 consists of 13 residues. CDR1 and CDR2 from the germline V gene are SNHLY and FYNNEI. Here the CDR3 reads CASSGDRDNEQFF. For the CDR3, the DNA is TGTGCCAGCAGTGGGGACAGAGACAATGAGCAGTTCTTC.

The table lists this clonotype with a few counts. The V call is TRBV7-9, the J call TRBJ2-5; D unclear. The germline V gene has CDR1 SEHNR and CDR2 FQNEAQ (reference sequence). This CDR3 is 14 amino acids long. V lost 7 bases, J lost 0 bases, and 12 bases lay in between. The DNA for the CDR3 is TGTGCCAGCACTCAGCAAGGGTACCAAGAGACCCAGTACTTC. As protein: CASTQQGYQETQYF. The entire variable domain, with the rest obtained from reference TRBV7-9 and TRBJ2-5, is as follows: DTGVSQNPRHKITKRGQNVTFRCDPISEHNRLYWYRQTLGQGPEFLTYFQNEAQLEKSRLLSDRFSAERPKGSFSTLEIQRTEQGDSAMYLCASTQQGYQETQYFGPGTRLLVL.

This clonotype was seen repeatedly, ten times or more. The CDR3 protein is CASSFQGQLGEQYF. In nucleotides, the CDR3 is TGTGCCAGCAGTTTTCAGGGACAGCTTGGGGAGCAGTACTTC. This chain joins TRBV12-3 or TRBV12-4 and TRBJ2-7, with 7 bases fitting TRBD1. V shed 3 bases, J shed 7 bases, and the junction held 9 bases outside the gene matches. The CDR3 sequence is 14 residues long.

The chain links TRBV28 to TRBJ2-1, with 10 bases that match TRBD2. With V trimmed by 4 bases and J by 6 bases, 6 bases remained unmatched. Per the germline V gene, CDR1 is MDHEN and CDR2 is SYDVKM. The CDR3 contains 15 residues. The CDR3 sequence: CASSSPGLASNEQFF. DNA for the CDR3: TGTGCCAGCAGTTCCCCGGGACTAGCGTCCAATGAGCAGTTCTTC.

This chain joins TRBV12-3 or TRBV12-4 and TRBJ1-1; D is uncertain. The CDR3 has 14 amino acids. V dropped 5 bases and J dropped 4 bases, with 14 bases sitting between them. The CDR3, as DNA: TGTGCCAGCAGTCTCCGGTCCCTTTCCACTGAAGCTTTCTTT. Residues: CASSLRSLSTEAFF.

A few counts support this clonotype. The chain recombines TRBV10-3 with TRBJ1-1, with 8 nucleotides matching TRBD1. This CDR3 region has 16 residues. CDR1 and CDR2 from the germline V gene are ENHRY and SYGVKD. The junction had 9 bases not matched to a gene; V was cut back by 6 bases and J by 0 bases. CDR3 loop: CAIREDRGRMNTEAFF. The CDR3 nucleotides are TGTGCCATCAGGGAAGACAGGGGTCGGATGAACACTGAAGCTTTCTTT.

V gene TRBV5-1 combines with J gene TRBJ2-1; 7 positions match TRBD2. The CDR3 is 16 amino acids. The V segment lost 0 bases and the J segment 4 bases; nucleotides outside the gene matches: 7. Germline V CDR1 and CDR2: SGHRS, YFSETQ. The CDR3, as DNA: TGCGCCAGCAGCTTGGCAGCTAGCGGCATTTACAATGAGCAGTTCTTC. Its protein product is CASSLAASGIYNEQFF.

This clonotype has only a few counts. This sequence joins TRBV6-1 and TRBJ2-7; D not resolved. The ends were cut back, 1 base at V and 6 bases at J, with 10 bases in the middle. This CDR3 is 13 amino acids long. Per the germline V gene, CDR1 is MNHNS and CDR2 is SASEGT. CDR3: CASSEGGWGEQYF. As DNA, the CDR3 is TGTGCCAGCAGTGAAGGCGGCTGGGGCGAGCAGTACTTC.

The chain carries TRBV27 and TRBJ2-5, with D unresolved. Between the trimmed V and J ends, which lost 4 bases and 5 bases, there was a span of 11 bases. CDR1 and CDR2 from the germline V gene are MNHEY and SMNVEV (reference sequence). The CDR3 sequence is 13 residues long. The CDR3 here is CASSSDPWETQYF. CDR3 coding DNA: TGTGCCAGCAGTTCCGACCCTTGGGAGACCCAGTACTTC.

This clonotype showed up just a few times. The chain couples TRBV10-3 to TRBJ1-5; a weak D match, TRBD1 (5 bases). The CDR3 is 14 residues long. Germline V gene data show CDR1 as ENHRY and CDR2 as SYGVKD. V was cut by 0 bases and J by 7 bases, with 10 bases left in between. The CDR3 loop is CAISESAGYQPQHF. The CDR3 nucleotides are TGTGCCATCAGTGAGTCGGCAGGGTACCAGCCCCAGCATTTT.

The J gene is TRBJ1-5, the V gene TRBV12-3 or TRBV12-4; D call uncertain. V lost 7 bases, J lost 2 bases, and 9 bases lay in between. The length of the CDR3 is 13 residues. The CDR3 is CASTNWGNQPQHF. Written as DNA, the CDR3 is TGTGCCAGCACCAATTGGGGCAATCAGCCCCAGCATTTT.

The V call is TRBV20-1, the J call TRBJ2-7, with D hard to call. This CDR3 is 12 amino acids long. The germline V and J ends were trimmed by 6 bases and 6 bases, with 15 bases remaining between them. Germline CDR1 and CDR2: DFQATT and SNEGSKA (reference sequence). CDR3 protein: CSAKDGFAEQYF. The CDR3 DNA is TGCAGTGCAAAGGACGGGTTCGCCGAGCAGTACTTC.

The rearrangement joins TRBV12-3 or TRBV12-4 to TRBJ1-2, with D unresolved. V was cut by 5 bases and J by 0 bases, with 4 bases left in between. This CDR3 comprises 12 residues. This CDR3 is CASSRSNYGYTF. CDR3 nucleotides: TGTGCCAGCAGTCGATCTAACTATGGCTACACCTTC.

The chain links TRBV19 to TRBJ2-3; no firm D call. The germline gives CDR1 LNHDA, CDR2 SQIVND (reference sequence). The CDR3 totals 9 residues. V was trimmed by 11 bases and J by 7 bases, leaving 7 bases between them. CDR3 residues: CAGSYTQYF. In DNA, the CDR3 is TGTGCCGGTTCCTATACGCAGTATTTT. The full variable domain, with the rest looked up from reference TRBV19 and TRBJ2-3, is DGGITQSPKYLFRKEGQNVTLSCEQNLNHDAMYWYRQDPGQGLRLIYYSQIVNDFQKGDIAEGYSVSREKKESFPLTVTSAQKNPTAFYLCAGSYTQYFGPGTRLTVL.

The rearrangement links TRBV5-8 to TRBJ2-7; D is tentatively TRBD1 or TRBD2 (5 bases each). CDR1 SGHTS and CDR2 YDEGEE come from the germline V gene. The CDR3 spans 15 residues. Trimming left V 1 base short and J 5 bases short, with 16 bases between. The CDR3 region is CASSLPGQGSHEQYF. In DNA, the CDR3 is TGTGCCAGCAGCTTGCCGGGGCAGGGAAGCCACGAGCAGTACTTC.

This clonotype was seen ten or more times. The rearrangement joins TRBV5-1 to TRBJ2-4, with D possibly matching TRBD1 (6 bases). This CDR3 has 17 residues. The V end lost 1 base, the J end lost 1 base, and 15 bases lay between the germline ends. Germline V lookup: CDR1 SGHRS, CDR2 YFSETQ. This CDR3 is CASSLPQVQGAKNIQYF. The CDR3 region has the DNA TGCGCCAGCAGCTTGCCTCAAGTGCAGGGGGCCAAAAACATTCAGTACTTC. The full variable domain, in which reference TRBV5-1 and TRBJ2-4 provide the parts outside the CDR3, is KAGVTQTPRYLIKTRGQQVTLSCSPISGHRSVSWYQQTPGQGLQFLFEYFSETQRNKGNFPGRFSGRQFSNSRSEMNVSTLELGDSALYLCASSLPQVQGAKNIQYFGAGTRLSVL.

This clonotype was counted at least ten times. This sequence joins TRBV2 and TRBJ1-2; D may be TRBD1 (5 bases). Germline V gene sequence: CDR1 SNHLY, CDR2 FYNNEI. Trimming cost V 6 bases and J 12 bases, with 11 bases left between them. This CDR3 spans 10 amino acids. CDR3 amino acids: CASREQEDTF. The CDR3 DNA follows: TGTGCCAGCAGAGAACAGGAGGACACCTTC.

The sample holds a few counts of this clonotype. This chain joins TRBV20-1 and TRBJ2-7, with 10 positions matching TRBD1. The germline V gene has CDR1 DFQATT and CDR2 SNEGSKA (reference sequence). Germline trimming cut 3 bases from V and 3 bases from J; bases unmatched to any gene: 8. The CDR3 has 15 amino acids. CDR3 sequence (DNA): TGCAGTGCTAGGGTGACCGGGACAGGGGTCTACGAGCAGTACTTC. This sequence encodes CSARVTGTGVYEQYF.

This clonotype was counted only a few times. The V gene is TRBV20-1, the J gene TRBJ2-7, with TRBD1 as a possible D gene (6 bases). CDR3 size: 14 residues. CDR1 and CDR2 from the germline V gene are DFQATT and SNEGSKA (reference sequence). The V end was cut by 0 bases, the J end by 2 bases, with 11 bases between. The CDR3 sequence: CSARDWDTPYEQYF. CDR3 sequence (DNA): TGCAGTGCTAGAGATTGGGACACCCCCTACGAGCAGTACTTC.